This T cell receptor beta chain was sequenced during a study of CD8+CD57+ T cells in acquired aplastic anemia. Overall study results and limits: More than 25 was the count of CD8+ CDR3 sequences that patients shared with controls.

Genomic DNA constituted the template upon which TCR beta VDJ and CDR3 profiling was performed. Each CDR3 protein gets one entry after TCRdb re-called the reads with MiXCR. The sample includes 150,000 or so distinct CDR3 sequences, 40% to 50% seen only once; the top ten take under 35%. Only patients with CD8+CD57+ cell expansion on flow cytometry were chosen for sequencing. Severe acquired aplastic anemia was the diagnosis recorded for all patients. Sampling of blood occurred while the patients had still received no therapy. Per the germline V gene, CDR1 is SQVTM and CDR2 is ANQGSEA. Deletions cut 6 bases from V and 0 bases from J, with 9 bases between. The CDR3 totals 12 residues. A remark on this clonotype: Its target is not known.

The specimen was sorted CD4+, CD8+, or CD8+CD57+ T cells (not recorded which) from PBMCs. The chain uses TRBV29-1 and TRBJ2-7; perhaps TRBD2 as D (6 bases). This sequence was found in a human donor with aplastic anemia. The CDR3 DNA reads TGCAGCGTGGGGGAGGCCTCCTACGAGCAGTACTTC. Encoded protein: CSVGEASYEQYF.